The 13 T cell receptor beta chains listed next were all sequenced from one sample in a study of T cells in Graves' hyperthyroidism and ophthalmopathy. Regions amplified from RNA transcripts were the TCR beta CDR3 regions. The HTBI primer set drove a first-round RT-PCR of the TCR CDR3. TCRdb called the multiplex PCR reads again in MiXCR, with one record for every CDR3 protein. Seen here are under 550,000 distinct CDR3 sequences, less than 20% observed once, and the top ten hold 40% to 50%. Material: blood. The receptors stem from a man aged 35 to 55 with Graves' ophthalmopathy.

The CDR3 spells CASSPPNRQGGPFGYTF. The CDR3 nucleotides read TGTGCCAGCTCGCCGCCCAACCGACAAGGGGGTCCTTTTGGTTACACCTTC. The chain employs TRBV18 and TRBJ1-2; TRBD1 is a possible D gene (6 bases). Trimming shortened V by 6 bases and J by 11 bases, and 31 bases separated the two germline ends. CDR3 length equals 17 residues. CDR1 is KGHSH, CDR2 LQKENI, per germline.

The V and J genes are TRBV5-1 and TRBJ1-2; 9 bases are a match to TRBD1. This CDR3 is built from 15 residues. Looked up from germline, CDR1 is SGHRS and CDR2 is YFSETQ. J was trimmed by 6 bases and V by 4 bases; bases with no gene match: 10. The CDR3 is CASSTGTGILNGYTF. The CDR3 nucleotides read TGCGCCAGCAGCACCGGGACAGGGATTTTAAATGGCTACACCTTC.

This clonotype has more than one count but fewer than ten. The V call is TRBV5-4, the J call TRBJ2-7; the match to TRBD2 covers 7 bases. The CDR3 totals 16 residues. CDR1 SGHNT and CDR2 YYREEE come from the germline V gene (reference sequence). J gave up 2 bases and V 1 base, and 9 bases lay outside the gene matches. CDR3: CASSLSGREMPYEQYF. The CDR3 DNA sequence: TGTGCCAGCAGCTTGAGCGGGCGGGAGATGCCCTACGAGCAGTACTTC.

This chain connects TRBV27 to TRBJ2-3; D gene unclear. With 4 bases removed from V and 8 bases from J, the gap between germline ends came to 7 bases. This CDR3 spans 11 amino acids. CDR1 and CDR2 (germline): MNHEY, SMNVEV (reference sequence). The CDR3 nucleotides are TGTGCCAGCAGTTCCTCTGGTACGCAGTATTTT. It translates to CASSSSGTQYF.

Only a few counts were recorded for this clonotype. Mismatch with germline at one junction end may stem from a read error. The V and J genes are TRBV10-2 and TRBJ2-7; 7 bases are shared with TRBD1. Per the germline V gene, CDR1 is WSHSY and CDR2 is SAAADI. The CDR3 runs to 15 residues. The CDR3 sequence: CASSKSRGRTYEQYF. CDR3 nucleotides: TGCGCCAGCAGTAAGTCTAGGGGGCGCACCTACGAGCAGTACTTC.

The rearrangement joins TRBV5-1 to TRBJ1-1; D unclear. This CDR3 comprises 14 residues. Per the germline V gene, CDR1 is SGHRS and CDR2 is YFSETQ. Trimming left V 2 bases short and J 8 bases short, with 16 bases between. The CDR3 bases are TGCGCCAGCAGCTTAACAATAGGAGAGGGAGAAGCTTTCTTT. Its protein is CASSLTIGEGEAFF.

This clonotype showed up just a few times. The J gene is TRBJ2-3, the V gene TRBV24-1; a weak D match, TRBD1 (5 bases). The CDR3 consists of 14 residues. Per germline, CDR1 KGHDR and CDR2 SFDVKD. Trimming stripped 12 bases from V and 2 bases from J, with 17 bases between. DNA for the CDR3: TGTGCCGTTCGTGGGGCGACGGACACAGATACGCAGTATTTT. Its protein product is CAVRGATDTDTQYF.

This clonotype occurred a few times. The CDR3 sequence: CASGSSPGPSYEQYF. The DNA of the CDR3 is TGTGCTAGTGGTTCCTCCCCAGGGCCCTCCTACGAGCAGTACTTC. The rearrangement links TRBV12-5 to TRBJ2-7, with a tentative D call TRBD1 (5 bases). This CDR3 spans 15 amino acids. The V gene's germline CDR1 is LGHNT and CDR2 FRNRAP. V lost 4 bases, J lost 0 bases, and 13 bases lay in between.

Ten or more counts support this clonotype. This chain connects TRBV11-2 to TRBJ2-3, with no clear D. The germline gives CDR1 SGHAT, CDR2 FQNNGV. With 8 bases removed from V and 9 bases from J, the gap between germline ends came to 12 bases. This CDR3 spans 11 amino acids. The CDR3 spells CASSRLGTQYF. CDR3 coding DNA: TGTGCCAGCTCAAGACTGGGAACGCAGTATTTT.

V and J are TRBV20-1 and TRBJ2-1; TRBD2 matches at 14 bases. This CDR3 spans 17 amino acids. Unmatched junction bases numbered 9, after V lost 0 bases and J lost 8 bases. The germline CDR1 and CDR2 sequences are DFQATT and SNEGSKA (reference sequence). The DNA for the CDR3 is TGCAGTGCTAGAGATCCGGGGACTAGCGGGAGAGGGCATGAGCAGTTCTTC. Its protein is CSARDPGTSGRGHEQFF.

The V call is TRBV6-2 or TRBV6-3, the J call TRBJ2-1; D is possibly TRBD2 (5 bases). Germline-derived CDR1 and CDR2 are MNHEY and SVGEGT. The CDR3 consists of 15 residues. Trimming left V 0 bases short and J 7 bases short, with 13 bases between. CDR3 protein: CASSYSEERLNEQFF. Here the CDR3 DNA reads TGTGCCAGCAGTTACTCTGAAGAGCGGTTGAATGAGCAGTTCTTC.

This clonotype has just a few counts. This chain uses TRBV6-1 with TRBJ1-2; 11 nucleotides line up with TRBD1. J lost 2 bases, V lost 6 bases, and 2 bases had no gene match. Germline V gene lookup returns CDR1 MNHNS and CDR2 SASEGT. The CDR3 runs to 14 residues. CDR3 protein: CASRDRGRNYGYTF. In nucleotides, the CDR3 is TGTGCCAGCAGGGACAGGGGGCGAAACTATGGCTACACCTTC.

The chain is built from TRBV7-2 and TRBJ1-2; weak D call: TRBD1 (5 bases). The CDR3 is made up of 15 amino acids. Germline-derived CDR1 and CDR2 are SGHTA and FQGNSA. Trimming removed 5 bases at V and 6 bases at J, with 19 bases between. The DNA for the CDR3 is TGTGCCAGCAGCCCCCCGGGGAAGACAGTTAATGGCTACACCTTC. It is translated as CASSPPGKTVNGYTF. Looking up the rest from reference TRBV7-2 and TRBJ1-2 gives the full variable domain: GAGVSQSPSNKVTEKGKDVELRCDPISGHTALYWYRQSLGQGLEFLIYFQGNSAPDKSGLPSDRFSAERTGGSVSTLTIQRTQQEDSAVYLCASSPPGKTVNGYTFGSGTRLTVV.